Each of the 16 T cell receptor beta chains below was sequenced from the same sample in a study of blood T cell repertoires in COVID-19. The repertoire was sequenced with immunoSEQ multiplex PCR; TCRdb's copy has only in-frame clones and lacks some. The sample lists 190,000 or so clones; roughly 82% were seen once. The sequenced sample was PBMCs or T cells enriched from blood (not recorded which). These receptors were obtained from a man aged 35-49 years who had recovered from COVID-19.

The chain employs TRBV6-5 and TRBJ1-4, with D hard to call. The germline CDR1 and CDR2 sequences are MNHEY and SVGAGI. The length of the CDR3 is 15 residues. The V and J ends lost 0 bases and 5 bases respectively, with 10 bases between them. The CDR3 here is CASSYSSGTNEKLFF. CDR3 coding DNA: TGTGCCAGCAGTTACTCGTCAGGAACGAATGAAAAACTGTTTTTT.

This chain links TRBV5-1 with TRBJ1-1; 7 bases are a match to TRBD1. Trimming took 4 bases from V and 5 from J; bases not matched to a gene: 11. CDR1 is SGHRS, CDR2 YFSETQ, per germline. This CDR3 is built from 15 residues. The CDR3 DNA follows: TGCGCCAGCAGCCTCTGGGACAGTATTTCAACTGAAGCTTTCTTT. It translates to CASSLWDSISTEAFF.

V usage is TRBV30 and J usage is TRBJ1-1; 7 bases are shared with TRBD1. Germline-derived CDR1 and CDR2 are GTSNPN and SVGIG (reference sequence). V lost 2 bases to trimming and J lost 1 base; unmatched junction nucleotides: 7. This CDR3 is 15 amino acids long. In DNA form, the CDR3 reads TGTGCCTGGAGTTGGCAGGGGGGTACGAACACTGAAGCTTTCTTT. Protein product: CAWSWQGGTNTEAFF.

This chain links TRBV3-1 (or the pseudogene TRBV3-2) with TRBJ1-4; D gene unclear. Trimming pared 0 bases from V and 5 bases from J, leaving 10 bases between. Germline V gene lookup returns CDR1 LGHDT and CDR2 YNNKEL (reference sequence). The CDR3 has 15 amino acids. CDR3 in amino acids: CASSQDWARNEKLFF. The CDR3 bases are TGTGCCAGCAGCCAAGATTGGGCCAGAAATGAAAAACTGTTTTTT.

This clone has only a few counts. J is TRBJ1-3 and V is TRBV9, with D unresolved. CDR1 and CDR2 from the germline V gene are SGDLS and YYNGEE. This CDR3 has 16 amino acids. V dropped 0 bases and J dropped 2 bases, with 12 bases sitting between them. The CDR3 reads CASSVAGIEPGNTIYF. CDR3 nucleotides: TGTGCCAGCAGCGTAGCAGGAATCGAACCTGGAAACACCATATATTTT.

The chain has TRBV25-1 and TRBJ2-3, with 8 nucleotides matching TRBD2. Germline V gene data show CDR1 as MGHDK and CDR2 as SYGVNS. This CDR3 is built from 15 residues. V gave up 4 bases and J gave up 2 bases; unmatched junction bases: 5. CDR3 region: CASSVLAEITDTQYF. The CDR3 DNA reads TGTGCCAGCAGTGTACTAGCGGAGATCACAGATACGCAGTATTTT.

The chain combines TRBV9 with TRBJ2-2; weak D call: TRBD1 (6 bases). With 0 bases removed from V and 6 bases from J, the gap between germline ends came to 12 bases. CDR1 is SGDLS, CDR2 YYNGEE, per germline. The CDR3 is 15 residues long. The CDR3 DNA reads as TGTGCCAGCAGCGTAGCAGGGGTCCCCTCCGGGGAGCTGTTTTTT. Amino acid sequence: CASSVAGVPSGELFF.

V and J are TRBV5-6 and TRBJ2-1; 7 nucleotides line up with TRBD2. CDR3 length: 14 residues. The trim removed 0 bases at V and 10 bases at J, leaving 7 bases unmatched. Germline V gene sequence: CDR1 SGHDT, CDR2 YYEEEE. In DNA, the CDR3 is TGTGCCAGCAGCTTGGCCGGGGGGAGCGACGAGCAGTTCTTC. Protein: CASSLAGGSDEQFF. Complete variable domain (other parts from reference TRBV5-6 and TRBJ2-1): DAGVTQSPTHLIKTRGQQVTLRCSPKSGHDTVSWYQQALGQGPQFIFQYYEEEERQRGNFPDRFSGHQFPNYSSELNVNALLLGDSALYLCASSLAGGSDEQFFGPGTRLTVL.

The V and J genes are TRBV7-5 and TRBJ2-1; the table's D call, TRBD2, has no DNA check behind it. TRBV7-5 is a pseudogene. The CDR3 extends over 19 amino acids. This CDR3 is CARSSEEDVWKNGYNEQFF. Written as DNA, the CDR3 is TGTGCCAGAAGCTCGGAGGAGGACGTTTGGAAGAATGGTTACAATGAGCAGTTCTTC.

CDR3 residues: CASCWREQETQYF. CDR3 bases: TGTGCCAGCTGTTGGCGGGAGCAAGAGACCCAGTACTTC. This chain joins TRBV12-3 or TRBV12-4 and TRBJ2-5; 7 bases align to TRBD2. The V gene end was trimmed by 8 bases and the J gene end by 2 bases; junction bases not matched to a gene: 5. The CDR3 runs to 13 residues.

The V and J genes are TRBV5-8 and TRBJ1-5; D is uncertain. V lost 5 bases and J lost 4, with 13 bases in between. Per the germline V gene, CDR1 is SGHTS and CDR2 is YDEGEE. The CDR3 contains 14 residues. The CDR3 is CASRPWASNQPQHF. The CDR3 nucleotides read TGTGCCAGCAGGCCCTGGGCGTCGAATCAGCCCCAGCATTTT.

V gene TRBV5-1 combines with J gene TRBJ2-7, with 8 positions matching TRBD2. The CDR3 extends over 14 amino acids. J lost 2 bases, V lost 1 base, and 2 bases had no gene match. CDR1 and CDR2 from the germline V gene are SGHRS and YFSETQ. The CDR3 sequence: CASSLSGGTYEQYV. The CDR3 nucleotides read TGCGCCAGCAGCTTGTCGGGAGGGACCTACGAGCAGTACGTC.

The rearrangement joins TRBV5-1 to TRBJ1-2; perhaps TRBD1 as D (6 bases). Germline loops: CDR1 SGHRS, CDR2 YFSETQ. CDR3 length: 16 residues. With 3 bases removed from V and 0 bases from J, the gap between germline ends came to 15 bases. CDR3 nucleotides: TGCGCCAGCAGCTGGGGGCCGTCAGGGACTAACTATGGCTACACCTTC. This translates into CASSWGPSGTNYGYTF.

This clone showed up just a few times. V is TRBV5-5 and J is TRBJ1-1; D may be TRBD1 (5 bases). In germline, CDR1 is SGHKS, CDR2 YYEKEE (reference sequence). There are 13 residues in the CDR3. Trimming pared 2 bases from V and 4 bases from J, leaving 9 bases between. CDR3 sequence (DNA): TGTGCCAGCAGCTTCCAGGGAGGCACTGAAGCTTTCTTT. Protein product: CASSFQGGTEAFF.

This chain joins TRBV18 and TRBJ2-3; TRBD2 agrees at 14 bases. In germline, CDR1 is KGHSH, CDR2 LQKENI. V lost 6 bases to trimming and J lost 3 bases; unmatched junction nucleotides: 5. CDR3 size: 16 residues. The CDR3 here is CASSHRLAGGTDTQYF. CDR3 nucleotides: TGTGCCAGCTCGCATCGACTAGCGGGAGGGACAGATACGCAGTATTTT.

This chain links TRBV2 with TRBJ2-5, with D perhaps TRBD2 (5 bases). Germline-derived CDR1 and CDR2 are SNHLY and FYNNEI. CDR3 size: 13 residues. The V end was cut by 3 bases, the J end by 4 bases, with 9 bases between. CDR3 coding DNA: TGTGCCAGCAGTGAGCTTGGGAGAGAGACCCAGTACTTC. The encoded protein is CASSELGRETQYF.